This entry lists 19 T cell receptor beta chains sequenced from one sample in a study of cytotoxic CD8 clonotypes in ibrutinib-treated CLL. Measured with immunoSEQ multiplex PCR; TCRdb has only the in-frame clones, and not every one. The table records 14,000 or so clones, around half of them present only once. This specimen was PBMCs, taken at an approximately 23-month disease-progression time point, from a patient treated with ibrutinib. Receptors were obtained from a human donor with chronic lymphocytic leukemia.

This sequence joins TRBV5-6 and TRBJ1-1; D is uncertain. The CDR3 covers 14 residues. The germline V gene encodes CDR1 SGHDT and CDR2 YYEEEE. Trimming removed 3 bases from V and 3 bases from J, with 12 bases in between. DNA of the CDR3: TGTGCCAGCAGCTCCGGGGTAATGGACACTGAAGCTTTCTTT. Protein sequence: CASSSGVMDTEAFF.

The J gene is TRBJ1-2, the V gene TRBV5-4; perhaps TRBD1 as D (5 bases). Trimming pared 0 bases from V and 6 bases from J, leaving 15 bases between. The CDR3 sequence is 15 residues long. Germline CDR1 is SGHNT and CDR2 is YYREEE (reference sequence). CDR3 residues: CASSLGVPGRDGYTF. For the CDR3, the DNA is TGTGCCAGCAGCTTGGGTGTCCCAGGGCGCGATGGCTACACCTTC.

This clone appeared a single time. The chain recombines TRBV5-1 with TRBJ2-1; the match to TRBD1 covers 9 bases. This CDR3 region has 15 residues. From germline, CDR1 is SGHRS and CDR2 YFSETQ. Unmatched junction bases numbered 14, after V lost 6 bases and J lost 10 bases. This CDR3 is CASTPGTGQLREQFF. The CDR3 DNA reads TGCGCCAGCACCCCCGGGACAGGGCAACTTAGGGAGCAGTTCTTC.

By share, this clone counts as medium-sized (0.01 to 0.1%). Here the CDR3 DNA reads TGTGCCAGCAGCTTTGGACAGGGTCATCAGCCCCAGCATTTT. Translating it yields CASSFGQGHQPQHF. The chain has TRBV5-6 and TRBJ1-5; 8 bases line up with TRBD1. The CDR3 loop spans 14 amino acids. In germline, CDR1 is SGHDT, CDR2 YYEEEE. J lost 5 bases, V lost 2 bases, and 3 bases had no gene match.

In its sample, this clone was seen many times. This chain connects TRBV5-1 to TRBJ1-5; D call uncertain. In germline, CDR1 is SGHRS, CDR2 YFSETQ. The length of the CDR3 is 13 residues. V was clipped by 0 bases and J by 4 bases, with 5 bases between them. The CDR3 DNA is TGCGCCAGCAGCTTGGACAGAAATCAGCCCCAGCATTTT. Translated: CASSLDRNQPQHF.

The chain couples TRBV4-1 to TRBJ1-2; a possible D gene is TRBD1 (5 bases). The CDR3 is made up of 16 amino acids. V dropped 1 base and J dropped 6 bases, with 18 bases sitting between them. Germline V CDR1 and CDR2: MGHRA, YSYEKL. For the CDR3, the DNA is TGCGCCAGCAGCCAAGTAATCATAGGGGTTGGCGATGGCTACACCTTC. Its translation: CASSQVIIGVGDGYTF.

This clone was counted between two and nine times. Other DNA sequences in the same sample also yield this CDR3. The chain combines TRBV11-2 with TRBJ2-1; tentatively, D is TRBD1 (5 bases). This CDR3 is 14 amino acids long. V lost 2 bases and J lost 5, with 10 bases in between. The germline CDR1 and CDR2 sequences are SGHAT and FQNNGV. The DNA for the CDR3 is TGTGCCAGCAGCTTATCGTCAGGGAACAATGAGCAGTTCTTC. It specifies CASSLSSGNNEQFF. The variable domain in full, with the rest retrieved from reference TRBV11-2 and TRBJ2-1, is EAGVAQSPRYKIIEKRQSVAFWCNPISGHATLYWYQQILGQGPKLLIQFQNNGVVDDSQLPKDRFSAERLKGVDSTLKIQPAKLEDSAVYLCASSLSSGNNEQFFGPGTRLTVL.

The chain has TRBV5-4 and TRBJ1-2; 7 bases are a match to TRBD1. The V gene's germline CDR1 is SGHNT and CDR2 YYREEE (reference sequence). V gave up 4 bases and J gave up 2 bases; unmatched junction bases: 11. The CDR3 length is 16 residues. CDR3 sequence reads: CASSLAGTAANYGYTF. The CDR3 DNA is TGTGCCAGCAGCCTTGCCGGGACAGCGGCGAACTATGGCTACACCTTC.

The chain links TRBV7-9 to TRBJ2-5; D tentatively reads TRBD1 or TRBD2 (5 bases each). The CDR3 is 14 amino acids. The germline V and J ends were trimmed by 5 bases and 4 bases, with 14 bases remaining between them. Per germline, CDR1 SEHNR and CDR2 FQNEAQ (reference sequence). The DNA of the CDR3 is TGTGCCAGCAGCCCTGGACACGGAGGAGAGACCCAGTACTTC. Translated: CASSPGHGGETQYF.

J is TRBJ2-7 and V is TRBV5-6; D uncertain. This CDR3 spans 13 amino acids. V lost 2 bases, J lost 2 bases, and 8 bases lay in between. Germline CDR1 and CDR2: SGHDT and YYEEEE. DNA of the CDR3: TGTGCCAGCAGCTTTACACTGACCTACGAGCAGTACTTC. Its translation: CASSFTLTYEQYF.

The CDR3 nucleotides read TGTGCCAGCTCACCACGAGGGACAGATGTAGGCACTGAAGCTTTCTTT. Translating it yields CASSPRGTDVGTEAFF. The chain recombines TRBV18 with TRBJ1-1; TRBD1 matches 7 bases. V was clipped by 1 base and J by 4 bases; unmatched bases: 9. Germline V CDR1 and CDR2: KGHSH, LQKENI. The CDR3 consists of 16 residues.

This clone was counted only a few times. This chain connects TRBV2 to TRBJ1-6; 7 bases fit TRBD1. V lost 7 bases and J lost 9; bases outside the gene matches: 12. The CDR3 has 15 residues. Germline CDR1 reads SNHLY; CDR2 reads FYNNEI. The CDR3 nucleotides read TGTGCCAGCATTAAGGAGACAGGGTGGAGTTCACCCCTCCACTTT. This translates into CASIKETGWSSPLHF.

The DNA for the CDR3 is TGTGCCAGCGCTCCCCGGACAGTCTACCCCGCAACTAATGAAAAACTGTTTTTT. It is translated as CASAPRTVYPATNEKLFF. The chain is built from TRBV19 and TRBJ1-4, with D possibly TRBD1 on 6 matching bases. Trimming stripped 9 bases from V and 0 bases from J, with 23 bases between. CDR3 length equals 18 residues. Germline V gene data show CDR1 as LNHDA and CDR2 as SQIVND (reference sequence).

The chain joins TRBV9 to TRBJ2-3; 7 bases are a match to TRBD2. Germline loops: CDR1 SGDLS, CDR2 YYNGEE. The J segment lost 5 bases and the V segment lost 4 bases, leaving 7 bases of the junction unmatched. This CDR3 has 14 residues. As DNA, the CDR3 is TGTGCCAGCAGCACCAGCGGGGAGCAAGATACGCAGTATTTT. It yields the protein CASSTSGEQDTQYF.

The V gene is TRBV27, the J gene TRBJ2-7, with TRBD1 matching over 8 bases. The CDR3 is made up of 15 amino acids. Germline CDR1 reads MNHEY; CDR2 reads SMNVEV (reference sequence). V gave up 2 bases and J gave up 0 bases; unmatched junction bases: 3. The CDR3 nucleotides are TGTGCCAGCAGTTTACGGACAGGGTCCTCCTACGAGCAGTACTTC. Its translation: CASSLRTGSSYEQYF.

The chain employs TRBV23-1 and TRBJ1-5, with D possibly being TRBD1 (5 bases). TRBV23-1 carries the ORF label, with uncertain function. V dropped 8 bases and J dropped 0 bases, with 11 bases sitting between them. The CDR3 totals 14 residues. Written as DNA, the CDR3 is TGCGCCAGCCTTGGACAATATAGCAATCAGCCCCAGCATTTT. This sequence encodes CASLGQYSNQPQHF.

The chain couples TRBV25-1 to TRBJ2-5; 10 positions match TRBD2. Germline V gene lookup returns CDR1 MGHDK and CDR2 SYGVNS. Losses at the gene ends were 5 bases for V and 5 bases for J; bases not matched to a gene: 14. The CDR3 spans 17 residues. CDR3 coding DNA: TGTGCCAGCAGTCAGGGAACTAGCGGGAACTTCAGGGAGACCCAGTACTTC. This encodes CASSQGTSGNFRETQYF.

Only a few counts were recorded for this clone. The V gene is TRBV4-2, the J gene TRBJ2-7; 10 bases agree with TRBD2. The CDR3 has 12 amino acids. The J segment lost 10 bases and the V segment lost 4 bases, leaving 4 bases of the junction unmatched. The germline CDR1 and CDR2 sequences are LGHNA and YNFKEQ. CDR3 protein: CASSPSGGKQYF. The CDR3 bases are TGTGCCAGCAGCCCTAGCGGGGGAAAACAGTACTTC.

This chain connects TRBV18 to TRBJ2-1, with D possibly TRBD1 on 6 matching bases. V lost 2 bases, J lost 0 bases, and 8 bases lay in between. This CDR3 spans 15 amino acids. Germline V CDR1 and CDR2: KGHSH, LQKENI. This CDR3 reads CASSPSGDSYNEQFF. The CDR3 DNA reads TGTGCCAGCTCACCATCAGGGGACTCCTACAATGAGCAGTTCTTC.